This T cell receptor beta chain was observed in a study of blood T cell repertoires in COVID-19. Looking at the study overall: T cells, B-cell-depleted T cells, or PBMCs provided the cDNA or gDNA that served as material.

The CDR3 covers 16 residues. V lost 0 bases and J lost 11, with 21 bases in between. Germline CDR1 and CDR2: LGHNA and YNFKEQ. Produced via immunoSEQ multiplex PCR; TCRdb's table is partial and in-frame only. The table lists some 170,000 clones, about four fifths of them singletons. Sequencing was done on a sample of peripheral blood. The chain has TRBV4-2 and TRBJ2-3; possible D gene TRBD1, 6 bases. The clonotype originates from a woman in her seventies with acute or convalescent COVID-19. CDR3 loop: CASSQDPSHSRGGQYF. The CDR3 nucleotides read TGTGCCAGCAGCCAAGATCCCAGTCACTCTCGAGGGGGGCAGTATTTT.